One and the same sample provided the 17 T cell receptor beta chains below, sequenced in a study of graft-versus-host responses after intestinal transplantation. Assay: immunoSEQ multiplex PCR; the TCRdb copy retains only in-frame clones and omits some. The sample contains around 18,000 clones, approximately 92% of which appear only once. Sequencing used PBMCs, obtained less than 400 days after transplant. All receptors derive from a human patient who received an intestinal transplant, so some T cells may come from the graft donor.

The genes are TRBV21-1 and TRBJ2-2; the table's D gene call, TRBD1, was not cross checked with the DNA. TRBV21-1 is shown as a pseudogene. The CDR3 is 18 amino acids. CDR3 in amino acids: CASSKGGWDSPKSGELFF. The CDR3 DNA reads as TGTGCCAGCAGCAAAGGAGGGTGGGACAGCCCCAAGTCCGGGGAGCTGTTTTTT.

The V gene is TRBV6-6, the J gene TRBJ2-7, with 9 bases matching TRBD2. This CDR3 has 12 residues. Germline CDR1 is MNHNY and CDR2 is SVGAGI (reference sequence). The trim removed 11 bases at V and 6 bases at J, leaving 8 bases unmatched. The chain's CDR3 is CACLAGVGEQYF. DNA for the CDR3: TGTGCCTGTTTAGCGGGAGTGGGCGAGCAGTACTTC.

The chain uses TRBV28 and TRBJ1-2; D not resolved. The V and J ends lost 5 bases and 2 bases respectively, with 6 bases between them. The V gene's germline CDR1 is MDHEN and CDR2 SYDVKM. The CDR3 sequence is 12 residues long. CDR3 protein: CASSVGNYGYTF. CDR3 sequence (DNA): TGTGCCAGCAGTGTTGGGAACTATGGCTACACCTTC.

The J gene is TRBJ2-3, the V gene TRBV15, with a tentative D call TRBD2 (5 bases). CDR1 LNHNV and CDR2 YYDKDF come from the germline V gene (reference sequence). With 1 base removed from V and 8 bases from J, the gap between germline ends came to 13 bases. This CDR3 spans 14 amino acids. This chain's CDR3 is CATSRVDGSGTQYF. The DNA for the CDR3 is TGTGCCACCAGCAGAGTTGATGGGAGCGGTACGCAGTATTTT.

The chain employs TRBV11-2 and TRBJ1-4; 9 nucleotides align to TRBD1. The CDR3 is 16 amino acids. V trimming: 6 bases; J trimming: 8 bases; junction bases outside the gene matches: 13. Germline assignment: CDR1 SGHAT and CDR2 FQNNGV. The chain's CDR3 is CASSLLRTGDIEKLFF. CDR3 coding DNA: TGTGCCAGCAGTCTCCTTAGGACAGGGGATATAGAAAAACTGTTTTTT. Full variable domain (missing parts from reference TRBV11-2 and TRBJ1-4): EAGVAQSPRYKIIEKRQSVAFWCNPISGHATLYWYQQILGQGPKLLIQFQNNGVVDDSQLPKDRFSAERLKGVDSTLKIQPAKLEDSAVYLCASSLLRTGDIEKLFFGSGTQLSVL.

V usage is TRBV11-1 and J usage is TRBJ2-7; D assignment may be TRBD1 or TRBD2 (5 bases each). This CDR3 region has 14 residues. Germline-derived CDR1 and CDR2 are SGHAT and FQDESV (reference sequence). The V end lost 5 bases, the J end lost 3 bases, and 14 bases lay between the germline ends. The CDR3 reads CASSPEAGNYEQYF. The CDR3 region has the DNA TGTGCCAGCAGCCCGGAGGCAGGGAACTACGAGCAGTACTTC.

This clone was observed a few times. This rearrangement joins TRBV4-2 to TRBJ1-4; tentative D call: TRBD1 (5 bases). CDR1 is LGHNA and CDR2 is YNFKEQ in the germline V gene. Trimming pared 1 base from V and 4 bases from J, leaving 10 bases between. The CDR3 loop spans 15 amino acids. CDR3 DNA sequence: TGTGCCAGCAGCCAAGCGGGGGGGGGTAATGAAAAACTGTTTTTT. Amino acid sequence: CASSQAGGGNEKLFF.

This chain joins TRBV5-1 and TRBJ2-7; weak D call: TRBD2 (5 bases). Trimming left V 0 bases short and J 3 bases short, with 10 bases between. Germline V lookup: CDR1 SGHRS, CDR2 YFSETQ. The CDR3 has 14 amino acids. In nucleotides, the CDR3 is TGCGCCAGCAGCTTGGTGCCAGCGGTCTACGAGCAGTACTTC. Residues: CASSLVPAVYEQYF. Based on the CDR3 plus reference TRBV5-1 and TRBJ2-7, the full variable domain is KAGVTQTPRYLIKTRGQQVTLSCSPISGHRSVSWYQQTPGQGLQFLFEYFSETQRNKGNFPGRFSGRQFSNSRSEMNVSTLELGDSALYLCASSLVPAVYEQYFGPGTRLTVT.

The gene calls are TRBV6-5 and TRBJ1-2, with a possible D match to TRBD1 (5 bases). Deletions cut 2 bases from V and 8 bases from J, with 18 bases between. Germline V gene lookup returns CDR1 MNHEY and CDR2 SVGAGI. CDR3 length: 15 amino acids. The CDR3 nucleotides are TGTGCCAGCAGTTACCGGGGCGGGGCATGGAGGGGCTACACCTTC. Encoded protein: CASSYRGGAWRGYTF.

The chain combines TRBV28 with TRBJ1-3; TRBD1 matches 7 bases. V trimming: 8 bases; J trimming: 1 base; junction bases outside the gene matches: 8. This CDR3 is 15 amino acids long. CDR1 is MDHEN and CDR2 is SYDVKM in the germline V gene. CDR3 sequence: CASRRTTGSGNTIYF. CDR3 DNA: TGTGCCAGCCGAAGGACGACAGGGTCTGGAAACACCATATATTTT.

This clone turned up a few times. The J gene is TRBJ2-2, the V gene TRBV2; 7 nucleotides line up with TRBD1. After removal of 1 base from V and 8 bases from J, the junction contained 7 bases not matched to a gene. This CDR3 is built from 15 residues. The germline CDR1 and CDR2 sequences are SNHLY and FYNNEI. CDR3 sequence (DNA): TGTGCCAGCAGTGAAGTAGGGGGCGCAGAGGGGGAGCTGTTTTTT. Translation: CASSEVGGAEGELFF.

V and J are TRBV10-2 and TRBJ2-7; possible D gene TRBD2, 6 bases. The V end was cut by 6 bases, the J end by 3 bases, with 6 bases between. The CDR3 has 11 residues. Germline V gene sequence: CDR1 WSHSY, CDR2 SAAADI. The CDR3 DNA reads TGCGCCAGCAGGACTAGCTACGAGCAGTACTTC. Encoded protein: CASRTSYEQYF.

This clone was seen only once. V usage is TRBV6-1 and J usage is TRBJ1-1; D possibly corresponds to TRBD1 (5 bases). Per germline, CDR1 MNHNS and CDR2 SASEGT. With 2 bases removed from V and 0 bases from J, the gap between germline ends came to 7 bases. The CDR3 covers 14 residues. The DNA of the CDR3 is TGTGCCAGCAGTGAATGGGGCTTGAACACTGAAGCTTTCTTT. It specifies CASSEWGLNTEAFF.

CDR3: CASSPWTAHQETQYF. Here the CDR3 DNA reads TGTGCCAGCAGTCCTTGGACAGCCCACCAAGAGACCCAGTACTTC. The chain combines TRBV11-3 with TRBJ2-5; tentatively, D is TRBD1 (6 bases). V lost 6 bases, J lost 0 bases, and 14 bases lay in between. The CDR3 length is 15 residues. The germline V gene has CDR1 SGHNT and CDR2 YENEEA.

V usage is TRBV2 and J usage is TRBJ2-3, with TRBD1 matching 8 bases. Germline V CDR1 and CDR2: SNHLY, FYNNEI. Unmatched junction bases numbered 9, after V lost 5 bases and J lost 2 bases. The CDR3 totals 16 residues. The CDR3, as DNA: TGTGCCAGCAGTCTGGACAGGGCTATCCCCACAGATACGCAGTATTTT. This sequence encodes CASSLDRAIPTDTQYF. The full variable domain, in which reference TRBV2 and TRBJ2-3 provide the parts outside the CDR3, is EPEVTQTPSHQVTQMGQEVILRCVPISNHLYFYWYRQILGQKVEFLVSFYNNEISEKSEIFDDQFSVERPDGSNFTLKIRSTKLEDSAMYFCASSLDRAIPTDTQYFGPGTRLTVL.

The chain carries TRBV6-1 and TRBJ1-1; D not resolved. V was shortened by 6 bases and J by 8 bases, with 7 bases between the two germline ends. Germline V gene lookup returns CDR1 MNHNS and CDR2 SASEGT. The CDR3 is 10 amino acids. CDR3 loop: CASRIVEAFF. CDR3 DNA sequence: TGTGCCAGCAGGATAGTGGAAGCTTTCTTT.

The chain links TRBV6-4 to TRBJ2-3, with unresolved D. This CDR3 comprises 15 residues. Germline CDR1 and CDR2: MRHNA and SNTAGT. Trimming stripped 7 bases from V and 2 bases from J, with 16 bases between. CDR3 amino acids: CASTPCRVPTDTQYF. The CDR3 nucleotides are TGTGCCAGCACTCCCTGTAGGGTACCCACAGATACGCAGTATTTT.